This T cell receptor beta chain appears in the sequencing data of a study of blood T cell repertoires in COVID-19 (dated by TCRdb to about 2020). Looking at the study overall: Collaborator samples came from the United States, Italy and Spain and covered acute and convalescent phases of COVID-19. The material from the prospective study consisted of cDNA or gDNA derived from T cells, B-cell-depleted T cells, or PBMCs. The dataset comprised deeply sampled blood TCRbeta repertoires from subjects exposed to, actively infected with, or recovered from COVID-19. The repertoires were released in a freely available public database meant as a resource for research on the immune response to SARS-CoV-2. Samples came from the ongoing ImmuneRACE study (first 160 participants) plus 1,254 subjects from 6 global collaborators. Sample metadata almost always included a de-identified subject ID, COVID-19 status, age in years and sex. Where HLA class I and class II types were available, the types were taken from metadata supplied by the sample provider, not from assay-based typing. Overall study outcomes, separate from this receptor: How much clinical and demographic metadata was included differed by source and by participant, and the metadata was provided uncurated.

V ends up 5 bases short and J 0 bases short, with an unmatched junction base count of 5. The CDR3 goes from the cysteine to the phenylalanine over 15 residues. Kept here is only the CDR3 DNA, which spans 45 bases and is read in frame from base 1. In the germline V gene (reference sequence), CDR1 corresponds to SEHNR and CDR2 to FQNEAQ. At one collaborating source in Seattle, patients were enrolled during active infection and were followed longitudinally through the course of disease. Collaborating institutions collected whole blood in K2EDTA tubes following their own protocols. For TCRbeta analysis, collaborators shipped samples in one of three forms: frozen whole blood, isolated PBMCs, or DNA extracted from either of those sample types. In regard to this clone: No antigen is known for it. Per-base qualities were not stored, and no clone one base away is much larger.

TCRbeta CDR3 regions were amplified from genomic DNA using the immunoSEQ Assay, a bias-controlled multiplex PCR. As for how the authors treated the data: Nucleated cell counts per sample were estimated from amplification of reference gene primers within the assay. Sequence reads were collapsed and filtered to measure the absolute abundance of every unique TCRbeta CDR3 rearrangement. For each sample, productive Simpson clonality was calculated as the square root of Simpson's diversity index over productive rearrangements. The clones in this table, taken by TCRdb from immuneACCESS, are in-frame only. Not every clone is retained; where verified, under half of the shortfall comes from an unresolved V gene, and the cause of the rest is unknown. The D gene and trimming were derived from the DNA, and the V and J assignments and clone size from that table. The sample data list about 150,000 clones, and roughly 85% of these were observed just once. 8.3% of the sample is held by the ten biggest clonotypes.

The TCR comes from a woman aged 60-70 years with COVID-19, enrolled during active disease. The chain employs TRBV7-9 and TRBJ2-3; TRBD1 agrees with 7 junctional bases. Sequenced: peripheral blood. Here is the DNA: TGTGCCAGCAGCCTAAGGACAGGAAGCACAGATACGCAGTATTTT. This encodes CASSLRTGSTDTQYF.